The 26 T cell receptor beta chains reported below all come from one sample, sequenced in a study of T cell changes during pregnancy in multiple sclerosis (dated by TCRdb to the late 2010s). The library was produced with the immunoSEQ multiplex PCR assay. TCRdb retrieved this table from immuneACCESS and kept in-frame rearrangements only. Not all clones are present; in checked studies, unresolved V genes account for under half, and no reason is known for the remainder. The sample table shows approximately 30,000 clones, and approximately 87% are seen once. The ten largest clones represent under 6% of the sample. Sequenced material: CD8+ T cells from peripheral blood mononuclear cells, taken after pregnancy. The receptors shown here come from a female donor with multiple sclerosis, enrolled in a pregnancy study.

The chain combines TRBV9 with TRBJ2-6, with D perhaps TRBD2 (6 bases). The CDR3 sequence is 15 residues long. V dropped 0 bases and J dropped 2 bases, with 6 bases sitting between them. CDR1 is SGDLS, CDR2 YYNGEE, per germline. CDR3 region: CASSVGGAGANVLTF. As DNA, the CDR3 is TGTGCCAGCAGCGTAGGGGGGGCTGGGGCCAACGTCCTGACTTTC. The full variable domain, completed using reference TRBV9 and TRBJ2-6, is DSGVTQTPKHLITATGQRVTLRCSPRSGDLSVYWYQQSLDQGLQFLIQYYNGEERAKGNILERFSAQQFPDLHSELNLSSLELGDSALYFCASSVGGAGANVLTFGAGSRLTVL.

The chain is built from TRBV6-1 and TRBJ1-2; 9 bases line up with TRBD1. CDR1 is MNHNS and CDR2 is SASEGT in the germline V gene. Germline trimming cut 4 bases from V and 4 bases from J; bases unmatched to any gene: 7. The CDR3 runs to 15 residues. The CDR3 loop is CASSVFEDRGYGYTF. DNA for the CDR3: TGTGCCAGCAGTGTCTTTGAGGACAGGGGCTATGGCTACACCTTC.

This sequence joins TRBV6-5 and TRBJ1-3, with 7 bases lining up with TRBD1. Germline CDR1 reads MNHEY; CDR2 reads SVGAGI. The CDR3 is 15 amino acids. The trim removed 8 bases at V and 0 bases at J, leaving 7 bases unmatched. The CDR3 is CASRVDRASGNTIYF. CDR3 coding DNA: TGTGCCAGCCGTGTCGACAGGGCCTCTGGAAACACCATATATTTT.

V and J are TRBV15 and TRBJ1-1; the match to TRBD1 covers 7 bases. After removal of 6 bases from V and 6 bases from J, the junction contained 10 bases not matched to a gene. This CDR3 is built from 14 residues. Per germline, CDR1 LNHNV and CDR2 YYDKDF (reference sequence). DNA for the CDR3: TGTGCCACCAGTGAAACAGGGGCCGGAGCTGAAGCTTTCTTT. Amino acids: CATSETGAGAEAFF.

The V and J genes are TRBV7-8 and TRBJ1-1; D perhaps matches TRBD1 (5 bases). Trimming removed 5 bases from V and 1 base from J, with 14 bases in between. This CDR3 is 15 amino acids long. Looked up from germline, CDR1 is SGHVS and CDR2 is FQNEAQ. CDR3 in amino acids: CASSKGVIANTEAFF. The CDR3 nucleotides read TGTGCCAGCAGCAAAGGGGTAATAGCGAACACTGAAGCTTTCTTT.

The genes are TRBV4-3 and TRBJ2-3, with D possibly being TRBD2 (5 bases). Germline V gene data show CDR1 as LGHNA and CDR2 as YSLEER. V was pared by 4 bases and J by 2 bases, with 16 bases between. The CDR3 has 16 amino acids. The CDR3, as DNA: TGCGCCAGCAGCCCAGGCGGAGGACCTAACACAGATACGCAGTATTTT. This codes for CASSPGGGPNTDTQYF.

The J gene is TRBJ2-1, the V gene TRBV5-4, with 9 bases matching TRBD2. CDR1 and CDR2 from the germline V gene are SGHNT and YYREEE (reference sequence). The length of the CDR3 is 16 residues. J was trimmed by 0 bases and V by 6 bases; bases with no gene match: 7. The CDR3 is CASIETSGASYNEQFF. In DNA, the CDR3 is TGTGCCAGCATCGAGACTAGCGGTGCCTCCTACAATGAGCAGTTCTTC.

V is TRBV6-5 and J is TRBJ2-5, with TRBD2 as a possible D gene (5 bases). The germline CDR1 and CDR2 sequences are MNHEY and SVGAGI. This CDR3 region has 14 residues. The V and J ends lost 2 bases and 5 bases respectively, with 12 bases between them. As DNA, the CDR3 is TGTGCCAGCAGTTACGCACTAGTAAGGGAGACCCAGTACTTC. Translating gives CASSYALVRETQYF.

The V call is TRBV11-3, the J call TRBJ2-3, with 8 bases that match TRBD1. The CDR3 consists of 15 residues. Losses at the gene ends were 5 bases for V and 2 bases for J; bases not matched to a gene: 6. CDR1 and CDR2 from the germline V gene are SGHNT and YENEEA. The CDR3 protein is CASSPRTGPTDTQYF. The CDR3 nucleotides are TGTGCCAGCAGCCCGAGGACAGGGCCCACAGATACGCAGTATTTT.

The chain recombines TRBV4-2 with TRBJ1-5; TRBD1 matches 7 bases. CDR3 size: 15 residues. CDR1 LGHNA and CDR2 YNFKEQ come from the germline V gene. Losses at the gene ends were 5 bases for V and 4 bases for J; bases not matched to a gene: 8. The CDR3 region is CASSARQGGNQPQHF. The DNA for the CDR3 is TGTGCCAGCAGCGCTAGACAGGGCGGTAATCAGCCCCAGCATTTT.

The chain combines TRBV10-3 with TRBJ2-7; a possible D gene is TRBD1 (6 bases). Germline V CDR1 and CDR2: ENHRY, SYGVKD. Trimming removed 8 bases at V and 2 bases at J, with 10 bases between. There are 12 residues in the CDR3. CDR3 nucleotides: TGTGCCATCGCGGACAGAGCCTACGAGCAGTACTTC. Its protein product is CAIADRAYEQYF.

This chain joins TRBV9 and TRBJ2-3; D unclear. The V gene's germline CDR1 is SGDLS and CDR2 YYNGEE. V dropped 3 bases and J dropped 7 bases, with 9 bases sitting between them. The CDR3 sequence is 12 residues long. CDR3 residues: CASSAGANTQYF. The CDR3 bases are TGTGCCAGCAGCGCCGGAGCGAATACGCAGTATTTT.

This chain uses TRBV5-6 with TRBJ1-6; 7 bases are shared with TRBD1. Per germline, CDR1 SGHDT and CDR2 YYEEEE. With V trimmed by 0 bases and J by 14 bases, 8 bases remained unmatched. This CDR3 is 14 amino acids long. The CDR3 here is CASSLATQGVTLHF. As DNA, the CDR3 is TGTGCCAGCAGCTTGGCTACCCAGGGGGTAACCCTCCACTTT.

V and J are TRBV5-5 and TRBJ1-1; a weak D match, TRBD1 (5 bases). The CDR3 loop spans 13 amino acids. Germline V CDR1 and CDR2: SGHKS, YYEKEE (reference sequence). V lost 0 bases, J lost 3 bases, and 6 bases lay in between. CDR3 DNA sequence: TGTGCCAGCAGCTTGGGCAGGGACACTGAAGCTTTCTTT. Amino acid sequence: CASSLGRDTEAFF.

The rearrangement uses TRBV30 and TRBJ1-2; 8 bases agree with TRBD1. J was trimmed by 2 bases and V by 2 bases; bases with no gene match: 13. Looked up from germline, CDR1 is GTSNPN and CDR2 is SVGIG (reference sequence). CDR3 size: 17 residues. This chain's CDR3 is CAWSPWSADRANYGYTF. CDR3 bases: TGTGCCTGGAGTCCTTGGTCGGCGGACAGGGCGAACTATGGCTACACCTTC.

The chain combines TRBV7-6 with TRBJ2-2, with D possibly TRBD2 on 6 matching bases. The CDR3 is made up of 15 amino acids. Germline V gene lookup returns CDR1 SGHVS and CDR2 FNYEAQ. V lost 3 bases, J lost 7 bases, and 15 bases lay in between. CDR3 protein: CASSLSGGGGGELFF. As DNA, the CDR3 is TGTGCCAGCAGCTTGTCTGGGGGAGGCGGCGGGGAGCTGTTTTTT. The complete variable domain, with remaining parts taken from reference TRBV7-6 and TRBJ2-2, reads GAGVSQSPRYKVTKRGQDVALRCDPISGHVSLYWYRQALGQGPEFLTYFNYEAQQDKSGLPNDRFSAERPEGSISTLTIQRTEQRDSAMYRCASSLSGGGGGELFFGEGSRLTVL.

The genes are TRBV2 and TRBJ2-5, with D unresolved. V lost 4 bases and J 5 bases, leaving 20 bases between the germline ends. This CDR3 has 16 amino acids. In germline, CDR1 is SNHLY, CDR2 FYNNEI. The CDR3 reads CASSVIPGSTMETQYF. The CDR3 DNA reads TGTGCCAGCAGTGTGATTCCAGGAAGCACGATGGAGACCCAGTACTTC.

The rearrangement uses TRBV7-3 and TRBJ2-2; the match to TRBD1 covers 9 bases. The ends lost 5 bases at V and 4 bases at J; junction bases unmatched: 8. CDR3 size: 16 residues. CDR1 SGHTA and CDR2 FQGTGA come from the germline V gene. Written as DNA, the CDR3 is TGTGCCAGCAGCCCATATGACAGGGGGATCACCGGGGAGCTGTTTTTT. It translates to CASSPYDRGITGELFF.

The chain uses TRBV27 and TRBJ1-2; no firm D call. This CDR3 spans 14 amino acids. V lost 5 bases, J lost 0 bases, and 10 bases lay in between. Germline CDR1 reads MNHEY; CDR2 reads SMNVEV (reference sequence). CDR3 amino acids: CASSPRGANYGYTF. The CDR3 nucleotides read TGTGCCAGCAGTCCTCGTGGAGCTAACTATGGCTACACCTTC.

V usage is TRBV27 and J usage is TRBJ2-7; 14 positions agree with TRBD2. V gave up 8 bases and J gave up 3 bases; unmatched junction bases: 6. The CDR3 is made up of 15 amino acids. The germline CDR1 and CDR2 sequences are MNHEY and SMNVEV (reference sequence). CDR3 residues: CASARGLAGGYEQYF. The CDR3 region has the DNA TGTGCCAGCGCCCGCGGACTAGCGGGGGGCTACGAGCAGTACTTC.

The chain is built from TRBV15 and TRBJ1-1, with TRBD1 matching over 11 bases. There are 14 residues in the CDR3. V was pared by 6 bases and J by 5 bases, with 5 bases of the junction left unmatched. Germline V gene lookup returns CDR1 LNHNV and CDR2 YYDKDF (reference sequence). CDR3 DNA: TGTGCCACCAGGCGGACAGGGGGCAATACTGAAGCTTTCTTT. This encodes CATRRTGGNTEAFF. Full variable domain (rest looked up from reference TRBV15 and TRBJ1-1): DAMVIQNPRYQVTQFGKPVTLSCSQTLNHNVMYWYQQKSSQAPKLLFHYYDKDFNNEADTPDNFQSRRPNTSFCFLDIRSPGLGDTAMYLCATRRTGGNTEAFFGQGTRLTVV.

This CDR3 reads CASSLGTGGKEQYF. The CDR3, as DNA: TGTGCCAGCAGCCTCGGGACAGGGGGCAAGGAGCAGTACTTC. The chain carries TRBV7-6 and TRBJ2-7; 12 bases are a match to TRBD1. This CDR3 is built from 14 residues. CDR1 and CDR2 from the germline V gene are SGHVS and FNYEAQ. Trimming took 5 bases from V and 7 from J; bases not matched to a gene: 6.

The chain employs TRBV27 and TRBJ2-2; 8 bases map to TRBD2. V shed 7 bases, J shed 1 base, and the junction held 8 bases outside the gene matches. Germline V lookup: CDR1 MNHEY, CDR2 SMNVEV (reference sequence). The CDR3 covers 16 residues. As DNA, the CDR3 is TGTGCCAGCAATCCGATTCGGGAGGGGAACACCGGGGAGCTGTTTTTT. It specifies CASNPIREGNTGELFF.

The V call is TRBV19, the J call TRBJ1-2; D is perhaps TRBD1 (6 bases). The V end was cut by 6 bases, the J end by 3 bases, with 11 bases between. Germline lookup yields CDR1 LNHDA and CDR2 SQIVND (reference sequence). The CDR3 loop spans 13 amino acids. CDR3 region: CASRANRDYGYTF. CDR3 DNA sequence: TGTGCCAGTAGAGCAAACAGGGACTATGGCTACACCTTC.

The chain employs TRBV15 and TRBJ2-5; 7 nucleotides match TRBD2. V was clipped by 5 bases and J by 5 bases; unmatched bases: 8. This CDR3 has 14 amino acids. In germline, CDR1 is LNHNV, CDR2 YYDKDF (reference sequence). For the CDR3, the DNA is TGTGCCACCAGCCCCCCTGGGGGGGAGGAGACCCAGTACTTC. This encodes CATSPPGGEETQYF.

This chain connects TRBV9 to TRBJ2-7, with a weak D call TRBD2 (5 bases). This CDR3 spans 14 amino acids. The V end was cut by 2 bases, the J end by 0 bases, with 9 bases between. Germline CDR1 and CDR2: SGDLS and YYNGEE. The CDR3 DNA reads TGTGCCAGCAGCGTCGGAAGCGGCTCCTACGAGCAGTACTTC. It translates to CASSVGSGSYEQYF.